This T cell receptor beta chain was recovered during a study of blood T cell repertoires in COVID-19. Study details: COVID-19 samples collected from the United States, Italy and Spain covered acute and convalescent phases. The analysed material was cDNA or gDNA that came from T cells, B-cell-depleted T cells, or PBMCs.

In the original workflow: How many nucleated cells were present was estimated from reference gene primer amplification. Method: immunoSEQ multiplex PCR; TCRdb's copy keeps in-frame clones and lacks some. For V, J and clone size, that table is used; D and trimming come from the DNA. The sample has 250,000 to 350,000 clones, 75% to 90% seen once. V was cut by 8 bases and J by 9 bases, with 14 bases left in between. The CDR3 is made up of 13 amino acids. CDR1 and CDR2 from the germline V gene are SEHNR and FQNEAQ (reference sequence). Material: peripheral blood. The V and J genes are TRBV7-9 and TRBJ1-6; D remains ambiguous. This TCR derives from a man younger than 45 with acute or convalescent COVID-19. The CDR3 is CASSRVEGSPLHF. Here the CDR3 DNA reads TGTGCCAGCTCCCGGGTGGAGGGTTCACCCCTCCACTTT.